Listed below are T cell receptor beta chains from one sample, sequenced in a study of blood T cells in healthy people across ages. TCRdb reprocessed the 5' RACE reads via MiXCR and lists one record per CDR3 protein. The table has around 620,000 distinct CDR3 sequences, 27% seen once; the top ten hold less than 20%. Material: blood. The receptor set was obtained from a woman in her seventies in good health. Both conserved end residues are part of each CDR3. A D gene is named only where the DNA matches it firmly. The size field is filled for only some rows; it gives once, few, many or a size class.

J gene: TRBJ2-3
clone size: few
V gene: TRBV5-6
D gene: .
CDR3 DNA: TGTGCCAGCAGCTCGCCGGGGAGCGCCGAAAGCACAGATACGCAGTATTTT
CDR3 protein: CASSSPGSAESTDTQYF

J gene: TRBJ2-3
clone size: few
V gene: TRBV20-1
D gene: .
CDR3 DNA: TGCAGTGCTATCGTGGATAGTGCTAGACCCACAGATGCGCAGTATTTT
CDR3 protein: CSAIVDSARPTDAQYF

J gene: TRBJ2-1
clone size: .
V gene: TRBV12-3/TRBV12-4
D gene: .
CDR3 DNA: TGTGCCAGCACCCAACAGGGTATTTACAATGAGCAGTTCTTC
CDR3 protein: CASTQQGIYNEQFF

J gene: TRBJ2-5
clone size: few
V gene: TRBV29-1
D gene: TRBD1
CDR3 DNA: TGCAGCGTTGGACAGGGAGCTAATCGGCTAGCAGGGGAGACCCAGTACTTC
CDR3 protein: CSVGQGANRLAGETQYF

J gene: TRBJ2-5
clone size: .
V gene: TRBV5-1
D gene: TRBD2
CDR3 DNA: TGCGCCAGCAGGACTAGCGGGGGCCCGTACCAAGAGACCCAGTACTTC
CDR3 protein: CASRTSGGPYQETQYF

J gene: TRBJ2-5
clone size: few
V gene: TRBV24-1
D gene: TRBD2
CDR3 DNA: TGTGCCACCAGTGATAGCGGGGGAGGGGAGACCCAGTACTTC
CDR3 protein: CATSDSGGGETQYF

J gene: TRBJ2-1
clone size: .
V gene: TRBV11-3
D gene: TRBD2
CDR3 DNA: TGTGCCAGCAGCTCGGGACTAGCGGGGGGGCTTACCAATGAGCAGTTCTTC
CDR3 protein: CASSSGLAGGLTNEQFF

J gene: TRBJ1-2
clone size: many
V gene: TRBV12-3/TRBV12-4
D gene: .
CDR3 DNA: TGTGCCAGCAGTTTCATACTTGGAGGCTACACCTTC
CDR3 protein: CASSFILGGYTF

J gene: TRBJ2-1
clone size: .
V gene: TRBV3-1
D gene: .
CDR3 DNA: TGTGCCAGCAGCCCCCCCGGTGGCAGGGGATACAATGAGCAGTTCTTC
CDR3 protein: CASSPPGGRGYNEQFF

J gene: TRBJ1-4
clone size: many
V gene: TRBV7-2
D gene: .
CDR3 DNA: TGTGCCAGCAGCTATACCACGTTCGGGCAGCGCAATGAAAAACTGTTTTTT
CDR3 protein: CASSYTTFGQRNEKLFF

J gene: TRBJ1-4
clone size: many
V gene: TRBV7-9
D gene: TRBD1
CDR3 DNA: TGTGCCAGCAGCTTATTTGGGACAGGGGAGGAAAAACTGTTTTTT
CDR3 protein: CASSLFGTGEEKLFF

J gene: TRBJ2-2
clone size: few
V gene: TRBV19
D gene: .
CDR3 DNA: TGTGCCAGTATGGGTACGTTCACCGGGGAGCTGTTTTTT
CDR3 protein: CASMGTFTGELFF

J gene: TRBJ2-1
clone size: .
V gene: TRBV11-3
D gene: TRBD2
CDR3 DNA: TGTGCCAGCAGCCAAAGTGGCCTAGCGGGGCCTAATGAGCAGTTCTTC
CDR3 protein: CASSQSGLAGPNEQFF

J gene: TRBJ1-4
clone size: .
V gene: TRBV20-1
D gene: .
CDR3 DNA: TGCAGTGCTAGACCCGGGAATGAAAAACTGTTTTTT
CDR3 protein: CSARPGNEKLFF

J gene: TRBJ2-4
clone size: few
V gene: TRBV7-2
D gene: TRBD1
CDR3 DNA: TGTGCCAGCAGCTTGGATCCGGGACAGGCTCGCATTCAGTACTTC
CDR3 protein: CASSLDPGQARIQYF

J gene: TRBJ2-4
clone size: .
V gene: TRBV7-9
D gene: TRBD2
CDR3 DNA: TGTGCCAGCAGCATCACGGGGCTAGCGGGAGAAAACATTCAGTACTTC
CDR3 protein: CASSITGLAGENIQYF

J gene: TRBJ1-5
clone size: few
V gene: TRBV3-1
D gene: .
CDR3 DNA: TGTGCCAGCAGCCTCGCGTCAAGCCCCCAGCATTTT
CDR3 protein: CASSLASSPQHF

J gene: TRBJ2-1
clone size: .
V gene: TRBV11-1
D gene: .
CDR3 DNA: TGTGCCAGCAGTGGGGAACAGTCCTCCTACAATGAGCAGTTCTTC
CDR3 protein: CASSGEQSSYNEQFF

J gene: TRBJ2-2
clone size: .
V gene: TRBV20-1
D gene: .
CDR3 DNA: TGCAGTGCTAGACCGATCGGGGCAGGGGACATGTCCGGGGAGCTGTTTTTT
CDR3 protein: CSARPIGAGDMSGELFF

J gene: TRBJ2-3
clone size: few
V gene: TRBV5-1
D gene: .
CDR3 DNA: TGCGCCAGCATCTCCGGAGGCGCAGAAGATACGCAGTATTTT
CDR3 protein: CASISGGAEDTQYF

J gene: TRBJ2-3
clone size: .
V gene: TRBV10-3
D gene: .
CDR3 DNA: TGTGCCACCCTTGGGGCCCCTGGGTCCACAGATACGCAGTATTTT
CDR3 protein: CATLGAPGSTDTQYF

J gene: TRBJ1-2
clone size: .
V gene: TRBV28
D gene: .
CDR3 DNA: TGTGCCAGCAGTTTGCTAAGGGGGAGCTATGGCTACACCTTC
CDR3 protein: CASSLLRGSYGYTF

J gene: TRBJ2-7
clone size: .
V gene: TRBV12-3/TRBV12-4
D gene: .
CDR3 DNA: TGTGCCAGCAGTGGGGTTACTCCCTACGAGCAGTACTTC
CDR3 protein: CASSGVTPYEQYF

J gene: TRBJ2-1
clone size: few
V gene: TRBV7-2
D gene: .
CDR3 DNA: TGTGCCAGCAGCTTATATGCGGGGACTGACTCCTACAATGAGCAGTTCTTC
CDR3 protein: CASSLYAGTDSYNEQFF

J gene: TRBJ1-5
clone size: .
V gene: TRBV20-1
D gene: TRBD1
CDR3 DNA: TGCAGTGCTGTGAATCCAGGGGGCCACCAGCCCCAGCATTTT
CDR3 protein: CSAVNPGGHQPQHF